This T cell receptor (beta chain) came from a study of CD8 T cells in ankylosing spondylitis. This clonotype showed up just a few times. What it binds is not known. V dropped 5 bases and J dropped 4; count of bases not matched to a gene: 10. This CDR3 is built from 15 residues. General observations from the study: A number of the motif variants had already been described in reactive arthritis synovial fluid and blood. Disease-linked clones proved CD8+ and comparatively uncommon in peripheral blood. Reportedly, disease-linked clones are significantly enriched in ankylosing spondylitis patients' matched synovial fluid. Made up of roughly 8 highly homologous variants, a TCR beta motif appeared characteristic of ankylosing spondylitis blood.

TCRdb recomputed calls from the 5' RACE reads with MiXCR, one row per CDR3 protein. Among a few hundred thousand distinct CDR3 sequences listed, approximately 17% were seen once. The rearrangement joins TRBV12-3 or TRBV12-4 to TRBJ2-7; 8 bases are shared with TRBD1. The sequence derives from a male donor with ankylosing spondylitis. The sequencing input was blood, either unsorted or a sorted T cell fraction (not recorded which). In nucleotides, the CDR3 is TGTGCCAGCAGTCCCTTGACAGGGGTAGGGTACGAGCAGTACTTC. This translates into CASSPLTGVGYEQYF.